The T cell receptor (beta chain) under discussion was sequenced for a study of Graves' ophthalmopathy and Graves' hyperthyroidism. Study results and caveats: Detected in blood as well were most expanded thyroid clonotypes with frequency above 0.001.

The authors amplified TCR beta CDR3 regions, and they did so from RNA transcripts for repertoire sequencing. The first round was an RT-PCR with HTBI primers, and the second round was a multiplex PCR. One entry per CDR3 protein, called by TCRdb with MiXCR from the multiplex PCR reads. The data contain 560,000 or so distinct CDR3 sequences, just under 40% of them seen just once; the ten biggest clones take up around 4.6%. Comments on this clonotype: Its specificity is unknown.

V trimming: 5 bases; J trimming: 7 bases; junction bases outside the gene matches: 8. This CDR3 has 14 residues. Germline CDR1 and CDR2: SGHAT and FQNNGV. Eligible hyperthyroidism cases comprised new diagnoses of under 2 months' duration in individuals aged 18 to 65. Researchers turned away patients with other autoimmune diseases, uncontrolled infections, pregnancy or lactation. Each diagnosis was determined on the basis of clinical symptoms, serum thyroxine, TRAb, thyroid ultrasound and orbital computed tomography. The chain is built from TRBV11-2 and TRBJ1-2; 9 nucleotides match TRBD1. This TCR came from an adult man with Graves' hyperthyroidism. Sequences were obtained from peripheral blood or thyroid tissue (not recorded which). The CDR3 region is CASSPLRDRVGYTF. The CDR3 nucleotides are TGTGCCAGCAGCCCTCTTCGGGACAGGGTTGGCTACACCTTC.